The 13 T cell receptor beta chains given below trace back to one sample, sequenced in a study of blood T cell repertoires in COVID-19. This table comes from immunoSEQ multiplex PCR, and its TCRdb copy is limited to in-frame clones, with some not included. Found here are about 310,000 clones, 80% to 90% of them singletons; the top ten hold 1%. Sequenced input: peripheral blood. These receptors all stem from a man aged 50 to 60 with active or convalescent COVID-19.

This chain joins TRBV6-5 and TRBJ2-6; tentatively, D is TRBD1 (5 bases). The V end lost 6 bases, the J end lost 0 bases, and 9 bases lay between the germline ends. From germline, CDR1 is MNHEY and CDR2 SVGAGI. The CDR3 length is 15 residues. The CDR3, as DNA: TGTGCCAGCAGACTGACAGCCTCTGGGGCCAACGTCCTGACTTTC. Translating it yields CASRLTASGANVLTF.

This clone was seen only a few times. The chain uses TRBV5-1 and TRBJ1-2; 9 bases fit TRBD1. V shed 7 bases, J shed 4 bases, and the junction held 8 bases outside the gene matches. CDR1 is SGHRS and CDR2 is YFSETQ in the germline V gene. CDR3 length: 14 amino acids. The CDR3 DNA is TGCGCCAGCCAACCTACAGGGGGCACCTATGGCTACACCTTC. Translation gives CASQPTGGTYGYTF.

This chain connects TRBV5-1 to TRBJ1-1; D gene unclear. Trimming shortened V by 3 bases and J by 0 bases, and 6 bases separated the two germline ends. The CDR3 is 13 residues long. CDR1 and CDR2 (germline): SGHRS, YFSETQ. The CDR3 spells CASSSQVNTEAFF. CDR3 nucleotides: TGCGCCAGCAGCTCGCAGGTGAACACTGAAGCTTTCTTT.

The chain recombines TRBV6-1 with TRBJ2-7, with 9 bases that match TRBD2. Trimming at V came to 3 bases and at J to 4 bases, leaving 4 bases not matched to a gene. Germline V gene lookup returns CDR1 MNHNS and CDR2 SASEGT. This CDR3 has 14 amino acids. The CDR3 protein is CASSEGTSRYEQYF. The CDR3 coding sequence is TGTGCCAGCAGTGAGGGGACTAGCAGGTACGAGCAGTACTTC.

This CDR3 reads CASSAPWDRGGRDEQFF. The CDR3 DNA follows: TGTGCCAGCAGCGCGCCATGGGACAGGGGCGGCAGGGATGAGCAGTTCTTC. The chain links TRBV7-9 to TRBJ2-1, with 10 bases lining up with TRBD1. Germline values: CDR1 SEHNR, CDR2 FQNEAQ (reference sequence). The CDR3 has 17 residues. After removal of 5 bases from V and 8 bases from J, the junction contained 15 bases not matched to a gene.

On this clone itself: Other DNA sequences in this sample translate to the same CDR3. CDR3 DNA: TGTGCCTGGAGTCGGCAGGGGGAAAAACTGTTTTTT. Protein: CAWSRQGEKLFF. V and J are TRBV30 and TRBJ1-4; the D gene is possibly TRBD1 (6 bases). The CDR3 spans 12 residues. V was cut by 2 bases and J by 8 bases, with 9 bases left in between. Germline V gives CDR1 GTSNPN, CDR2 SVGIG (reference sequence).

The rearrangement links TRBV14 to TRBJ1-1; a weak D match, TRBD1 (5 bases). Germline assignment: CDR1 SGHDN and CDR2 FVKESK. V shed 6 bases and J shed 1 base, with 18 bases lying between them. CDR3 size: 16 residues. The CDR3 region has the DNA TGTGCCAGCAGTCTTGACTGTTGGGGGGGGAACACTGAAGCTTTCTTT. It specifies CASSLDCWGGNTEAFF.

This chain connects TRBV28 to TRBJ1-3, with TRBD1 matching 8 bases. This CDR3 has 14 amino acids. Germline CDR1 reads MDHEN; CDR2 reads SYDVKM. With V trimmed by 7 bases and J by 5 bases, 7 bases remained unmatched. This CDR3 reads CASTLGQGRNTIYF. The CDR3 nucleotides are TGTGCCAGCACATTAGGACAGGGCAGAAACACCATATATTTT. The full variable domain, rest sourced from reference TRBV28 and TRBJ1-3, is DVKVTQSSRYLVKRTGEKVFLECVQDMDHENMFWYRQDPGLGLRLIYFSYDVKMKEKGDIPEGYSVSREKKERFSLILESASTNQTSMYLCASTLGQGRNTIYFGEGSWLTVV.

The chain carries TRBV28 and TRBJ2-1, with TRBD2 as a possible D gene (6 bases). Per the germline V gene, CDR1 is MDHEN and CDR2 is SYDVKM. Trimming pared 8 bases from V and 0 bases from J, leaving 17 bases between. CDR3 length: 16 residues. The CDR3 DNA reads TGTGCCAGCTTGTCGGAGGAGGGCGCCTCCTACAATGAGCAGTTCTTC. This codes for CASLSEEGASYNEQFF.

The rearrangement uses TRBV15 and TRBJ2-5, with D possibly matching TRBD1 (5 bases). From germline, CDR1 is LNHNV and CDR2 YYDKDF (reference sequence). The CDR3 sequence is 19 residues long. Trimming removed 1 base from V and 1 base from J, with 22 bases in between. This CDR3 is CATSRGGARNVAPQETQYF. Here the CDR3 DNA reads TGTGCCACCAGCAGAGGGGGCGCGAGGAACGTGGCTCCCCAAGAGACCCAGTACTTC.

This sequence joins TRBV27 and TRBJ1-2; 12 nucleotides match TRBD1. The V gene's germline CDR1 is MNHEY and CDR2 SMNVEV (reference sequence). With 5 bases clipped from V and 2 bases from J, the junction kept 3 bases outside the gene matches. The CDR3 is 15 amino acids. The CDR3: CASSAGTGGNYGYTF. CDR3 in DNA: TGTGCCAGCAGTGCCGGGACAGGGGGCAACTATGGCTACACCTTC.

This chain connects TRBV5-4 to TRBJ2-3, with a possible D match to TRBD2 (7 bases). The CDR3 runs to 15 residues. Germline loops: CDR1 SGHNT, CDR2 YYREEE (reference sequence). V was clipped by 4 bases and J by 2 bases, with 14 bases between them. CDR3 amino acids: CASSIGGGHTDTQYF. Written as DNA, the CDR3 is TGTGCCAGCAGCATTGGGGGGGGGCACACAGATACGCAGTATTTT.

V and J are TRBV27 and TRBJ1-2; D remains unclear. This CDR3 spans 14 amino acids. Germline-derived CDR1 and CDR2 are MNHEY and SMNVEV (reference sequence). The ends were cut back, 3 bases at V and 4 bases at J, with 12 bases in the middle. CDR3 nucleotides: TGTGCCAGCAGTTTCACGGGAGGCGGCTATGGCTACACCTTC. Translating gives CASSFTGGGYGYTF.